These T cell receptor beta chains were read from a single sample in a study of CD8+CD57+ T cells in acquired aplastic anemia. TCRdb recomputed calls from the reads with MiXCR, one row per CDR3 protein. The table lists some 280,000 distinct CDR3 sequences, 45% to 65% of them singletons. Sequencing was performed on sorted CD4+, CD8+, or CD8+CD57+ T cells (not recorded which) from PBMCs. These receptors originate from a human donor with severe aplastic anemia or a healthy control (not recorded which). CDR3s include the opening cysteine and the closing phenylalanine or tryptophan. Fields, in order: CDR3 length, D gene, clone size, J gene, V gene, CDR3 DNA, CDR3 protein. A D gene is named only where the DNA matches it firmly. Clone size appears in some rows only: once, few, many, or a class for an expanded clone.

cdr3_length: 9
d_call: NA
clone_size: NA
j_call: TRBJ1-2
v_call: TRBV7-3
cdr3_nt: TGTGCCACCAATGTGCGGCGCCCCTTC
cdr3_aa: CATNVRRPF

cdr3_length: 12
d_call: TRBD1
clone_size: many
j_call: TRBJ1-5
v_call: TRBV6-2/TRBV6-3
cdr3_nt: TGTGCCAGCGGGACAGGAGATCAGCCCCAGCATTTT
cdr3_aa: CASGTGDQPQHF

cdr3_length: 15
d_call: TRBD2
clone_size: many
j_call: TRBJ2-5
v_call: TRBV6-1
cdr3_nt: TGTGCCAGCAGTGAAGGTCGGGACTATCCGAAGACCCAGTACTTC
cdr3_aa: CASSEGRDYPKTQYF

cdr3_length: 14
d_call: TRBD1
clone_size: few
j_call: TRBJ1-6
v_call: TRBV7-3
cdr3_nt: TGTGCCAGCAGCACCGGGACAGGGGCCTCACCCCTCCACTTT
cdr3_aa: CASSTGTGASPLHF

cdr3_length: 11
d_call: NA
clone_size: few
j_call: TRBJ2-3
v_call: TRBV10-3
cdr3_nt: TGTGCCATCACGAGCACAGATACGCAGTATTTT
cdr3_aa: CAITSTDTQYF

cdr3_length: 17
d_call: NA
clone_size: NA
j_call: TRBJ2-1
v_call: TRBV24-1
cdr3_nt: TGTGCCAGCAGCGTTTCCGCCGGGACACTCTCCTACAATGAGCAGTTCTTC
cdr3_aa: CASSVSAGTLSYNEQFF

cdr3_length: 14
d_call: TRBD2
clone_size: NA
j_call: TRBJ2-5
v_call: TRBV19
cdr3_nt: TGTGCCAGTAGTATGACTAGCGGGGGGTTGACCCAGTACTTC
cdr3_aa: CASSMTSGGLTQYF

cdr3_length: 13
d_call: NA
clone_size: NA
j_call: TRBJ2-7
v_call: TRBV29-1
cdr3_nt: TGCAGCGTTGACGGAGCAGGGTTTGCCGAGCAGTACTTC
cdr3_aa: CSVDGAGFAEQYF

cdr3_length: 13
d_call: NA
clone_size: NA
j_call: TRBJ2-7
v_call: TRBV20-1
cdr3_nt: TGCAGTGCTAGAGCCCCTAACTCCTACGAGCAGTACTTC
cdr3_aa: CSARAPNSYEQYF

cdr3_length: 13
d_call: NA
clone_size: few
j_call: TRBJ2-2
v_call: TRBV7-8
cdr3_nt: TGTGCCAGCAGCCGTCTAGTGACCGGGGAGCTGTTTTTT
cdr3_aa: CASSRLVTGELFF

cdr3_length: 14
d_call: TRBD1
clone_size: NA
j_call: TRBJ1-6
v_call: TRBV5-4
cdr3_nt: TGTGCCAGCAGCCTAGGGACAGGGTATTCACCCCTCCACTTT
cdr3_aa: CASSLGTGYSPLHF